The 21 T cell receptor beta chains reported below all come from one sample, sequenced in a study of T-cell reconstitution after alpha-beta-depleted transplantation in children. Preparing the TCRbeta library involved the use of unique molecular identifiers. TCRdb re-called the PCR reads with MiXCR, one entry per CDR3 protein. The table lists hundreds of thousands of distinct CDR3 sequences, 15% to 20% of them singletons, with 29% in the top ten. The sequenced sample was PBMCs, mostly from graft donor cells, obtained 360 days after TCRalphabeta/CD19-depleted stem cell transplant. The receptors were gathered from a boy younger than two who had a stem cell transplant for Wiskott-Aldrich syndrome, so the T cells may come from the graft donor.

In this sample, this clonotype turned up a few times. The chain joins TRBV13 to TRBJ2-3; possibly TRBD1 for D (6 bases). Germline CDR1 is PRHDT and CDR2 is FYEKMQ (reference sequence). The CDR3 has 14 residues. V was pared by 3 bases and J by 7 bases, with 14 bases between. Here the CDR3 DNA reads TGTGCCAGCAGCTTTCCTGCAGGGGCACATACGCAGTATTTT. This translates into CASSFPAGAHTQYF.

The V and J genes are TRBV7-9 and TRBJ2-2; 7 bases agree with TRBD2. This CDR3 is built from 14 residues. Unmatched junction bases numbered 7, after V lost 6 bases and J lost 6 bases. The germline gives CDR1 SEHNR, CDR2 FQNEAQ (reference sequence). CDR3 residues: CASRRSSGAGELFF. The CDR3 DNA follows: TGTGCCAGCAGGAGGTCTAGCGGAGCCGGGGAGCTGTTTTTT.

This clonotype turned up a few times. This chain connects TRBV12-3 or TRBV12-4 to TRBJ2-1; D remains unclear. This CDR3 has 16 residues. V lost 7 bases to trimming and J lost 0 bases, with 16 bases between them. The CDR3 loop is CASTTPLRSSYNEQFF. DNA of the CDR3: TGTGCCAGCACCACCCCTCTCCGGAGCTCCTACAATGAGCAGTTCTTC.

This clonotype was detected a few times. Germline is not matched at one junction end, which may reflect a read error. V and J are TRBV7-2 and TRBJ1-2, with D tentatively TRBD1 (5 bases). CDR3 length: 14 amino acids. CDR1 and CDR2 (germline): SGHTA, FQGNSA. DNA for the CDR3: TGTGCCAGCAGCTTATCTCAGAGACAGTTTCAGTTTTTCTTC. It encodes CASSLSQRQFQFFF.

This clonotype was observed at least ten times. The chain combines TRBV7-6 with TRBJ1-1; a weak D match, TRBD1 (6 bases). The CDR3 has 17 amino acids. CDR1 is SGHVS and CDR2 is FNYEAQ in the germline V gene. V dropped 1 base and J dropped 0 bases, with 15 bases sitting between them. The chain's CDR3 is CASSLGRAGGMNTEAFF. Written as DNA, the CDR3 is TGTGCCAGCAGCTTAGGGAGGGCCGGGGGCATGAACACTGAAGCTTTCTTT.

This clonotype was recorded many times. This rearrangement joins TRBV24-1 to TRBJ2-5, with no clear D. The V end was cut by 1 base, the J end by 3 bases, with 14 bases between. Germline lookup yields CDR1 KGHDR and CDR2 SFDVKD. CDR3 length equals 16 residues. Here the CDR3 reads CATSDFRAIGKETQYF. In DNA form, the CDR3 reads TGTGCCACCAGTGATTTTCGGGCTATTGGGAAAGAGACCCAGTACTTC.

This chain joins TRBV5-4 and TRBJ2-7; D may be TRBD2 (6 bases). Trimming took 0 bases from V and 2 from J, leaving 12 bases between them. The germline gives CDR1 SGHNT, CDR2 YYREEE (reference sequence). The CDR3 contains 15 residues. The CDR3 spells CASSLGVADPYEQYF. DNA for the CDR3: TGTGCCAGCAGCTTGGGCGTAGCGGATCCCTACGAGCAGTACTTC.

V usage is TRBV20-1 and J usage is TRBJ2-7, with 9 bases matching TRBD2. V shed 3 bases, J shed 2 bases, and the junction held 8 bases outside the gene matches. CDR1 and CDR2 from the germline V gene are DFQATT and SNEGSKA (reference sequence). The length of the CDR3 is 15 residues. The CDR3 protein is CSARSWLAGPYEQYF. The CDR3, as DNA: TGCAGTGCTAGGTCCTGGCTAGCGGGGCCCTACGAGCAGTACTTC.

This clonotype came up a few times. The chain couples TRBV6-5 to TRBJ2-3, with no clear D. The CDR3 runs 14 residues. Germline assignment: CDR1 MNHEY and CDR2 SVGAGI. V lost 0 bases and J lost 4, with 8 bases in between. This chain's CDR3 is CASSYSYGADTQYF. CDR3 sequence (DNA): TGTGCCAGCAGTTACTCCTACGGAGCAGATACGCAGTATTTT.

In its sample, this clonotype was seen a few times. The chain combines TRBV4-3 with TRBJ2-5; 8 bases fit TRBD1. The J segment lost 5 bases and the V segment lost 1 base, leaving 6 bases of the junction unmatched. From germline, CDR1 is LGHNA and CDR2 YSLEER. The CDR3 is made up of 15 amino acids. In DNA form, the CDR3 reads TGCGCCAGCAGCCAAGGACCAGGGGGCCGGGAGACCCAGTACTTC. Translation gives CASSQGPGGRETQYF.

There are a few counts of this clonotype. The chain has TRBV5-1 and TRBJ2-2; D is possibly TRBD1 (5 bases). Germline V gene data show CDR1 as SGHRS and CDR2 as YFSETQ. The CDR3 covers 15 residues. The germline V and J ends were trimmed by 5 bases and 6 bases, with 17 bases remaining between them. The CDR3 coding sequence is TGCGCCAGCAGAGGGGTCGTGAAGGATCCCGGGGAGCTGTTTTTT. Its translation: CASRGVVKDPGELFF. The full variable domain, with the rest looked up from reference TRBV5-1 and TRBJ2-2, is KAGVTQTPRYLIKTRGQQVTLSCSPISGHRSVSWYQQTPGQGLQFLFEYFSETQRNKGNFPGRFSGRQFSNSRSEMNVSTLELGDSALYLCASRGVVKDPGELFFGEGSRLTVL.

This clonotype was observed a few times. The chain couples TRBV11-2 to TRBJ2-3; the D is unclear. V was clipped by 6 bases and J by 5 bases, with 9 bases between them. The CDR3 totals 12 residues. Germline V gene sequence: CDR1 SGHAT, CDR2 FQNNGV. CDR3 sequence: CASRRSLDTQYF. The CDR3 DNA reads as TGTGCCAGCAGACGAAGTCTAGATACGCAGTATTTT.

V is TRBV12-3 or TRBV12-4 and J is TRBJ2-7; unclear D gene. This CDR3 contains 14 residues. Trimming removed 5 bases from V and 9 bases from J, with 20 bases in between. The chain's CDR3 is CASSHPGRLSGQYF. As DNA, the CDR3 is TGTGCCAGCAGTCACCCGGGCAGGCTCTCAGGGCAGTACTTC.

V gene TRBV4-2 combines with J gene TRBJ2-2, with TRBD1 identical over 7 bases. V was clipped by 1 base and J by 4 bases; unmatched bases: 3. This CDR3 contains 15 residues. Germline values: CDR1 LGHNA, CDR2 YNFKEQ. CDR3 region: CASSQGQGLTGELFF. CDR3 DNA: TGTGCCAGCAGCCAAGGACAGGGCCTCACCGGGGAGCTGTTTTTT.

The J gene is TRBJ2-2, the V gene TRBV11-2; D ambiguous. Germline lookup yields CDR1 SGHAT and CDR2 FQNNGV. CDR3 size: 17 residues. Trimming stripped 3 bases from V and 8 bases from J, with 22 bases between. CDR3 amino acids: CASSLMSITVARGELFF. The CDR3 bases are TGTGCCAGCAGCTTGATGTCCATCACAGTCGCCCGGGGGGAGCTGTTTTTT.

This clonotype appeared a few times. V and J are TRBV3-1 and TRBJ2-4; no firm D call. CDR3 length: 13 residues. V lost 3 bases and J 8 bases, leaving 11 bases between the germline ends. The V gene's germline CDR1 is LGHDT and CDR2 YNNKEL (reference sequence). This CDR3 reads CASSQPDRDIQYF. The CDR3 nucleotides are TGTGCCAGCAGCCAGCCCGATCGGGACATTCAGTACTTC.

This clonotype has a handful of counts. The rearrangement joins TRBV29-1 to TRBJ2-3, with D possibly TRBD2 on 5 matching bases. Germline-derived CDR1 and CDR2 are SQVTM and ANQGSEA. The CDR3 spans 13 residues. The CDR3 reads CTVATLGTDTQYF. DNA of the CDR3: TGCACCGTAGCGACTCTAGGCACAGATACGCAGTATTTT.

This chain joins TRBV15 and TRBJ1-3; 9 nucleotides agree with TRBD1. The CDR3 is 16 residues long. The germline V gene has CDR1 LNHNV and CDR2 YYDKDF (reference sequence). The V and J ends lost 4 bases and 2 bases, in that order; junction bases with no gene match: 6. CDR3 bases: TGTGCCACCAGCACGGAGGACAGGGGTACTGGAAACACCATATATTTT. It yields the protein CATSTEDRGTGNTIYF.

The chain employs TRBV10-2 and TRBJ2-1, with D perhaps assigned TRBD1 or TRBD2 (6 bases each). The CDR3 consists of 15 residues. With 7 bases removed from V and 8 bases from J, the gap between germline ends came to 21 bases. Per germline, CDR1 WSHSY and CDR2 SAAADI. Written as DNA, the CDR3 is TGCGCCAGCATGAGGAGGGGGACCCGGCTGTATGAGCAGTTCTTC. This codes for CASMRRGTRLYEQFF.

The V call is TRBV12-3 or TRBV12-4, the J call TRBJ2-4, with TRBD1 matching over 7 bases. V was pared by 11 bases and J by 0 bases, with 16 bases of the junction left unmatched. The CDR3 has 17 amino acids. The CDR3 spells CAFSFWGQFLAKNIQYF. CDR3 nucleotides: TGTGCCTTCAGTTTTTGGGGACAGTTCTTAGCCAAAAACATTCAGTACTTC.

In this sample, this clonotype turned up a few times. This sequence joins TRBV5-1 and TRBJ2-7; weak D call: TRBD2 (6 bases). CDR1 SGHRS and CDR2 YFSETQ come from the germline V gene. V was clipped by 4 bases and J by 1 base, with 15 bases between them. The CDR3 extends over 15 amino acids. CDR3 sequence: CASSPSMGGSYEQYF. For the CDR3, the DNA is TGCGCCAGCAGCCCCTCGATGGGGGGATCCTACGAGCAGTACTTC.